One T cell receptor (beta chain) is described in this entry. Germline assignment: CDR1 KGHDR and CDR2 SFDVKD. V shed 3 bases, J shed 5 bases, and the junction held 2 bases outside the gene matches. CDR3 length equals 14 residues. The record originates from a study of T cell responses to AZD1222 COVID-19 vaccine. TCRdb's copy holds only in-frame clones and misses some; the assay was immunoSEQ multiplex PCR. The sample lists around 130,000 clones, about nine tenths occurring once. V usage is TRBV24-1 and J usage is TRBJ2-2; 7 bases agree with TRBD1. This clonotype was sampled from an adult who received the AZD1222 COVID-19 vaccine. Specimen: peripheral blood, collected 28 days after the second AZD1222 dose. This chain's CDR3 is CATSDPGGTGELFF. For the CDR3, the DNA is TGTGCCACCAGTGATCCAGGGGGTACCGGGGAGCTGTTTTTT.